This T cell receptor beta chain emerged from a study of T-cell reconstitution after alpha-beta-depleted transplantation in children. Unique molecular identifiers featured in how the TCRbeta library was prepared. TCRdb re-called the PCR reads with MiXCR, one entry per CDR3 protein. The table shows 500,000 or so distinct CDR3 sequences, with around a third occurring only once. This sequence originates from a human donor who donated a stem cell graft to a child with aplastic anemia. Specimen: PBMCs from the stem cell graft donor, collected from the stem cell graft.

CDR3 bases: TGCGCCAGCAGTCCCATCGGTTACACCGGGGAGCTGTTTTTT. As protein: CASSPIGYTGELFF. The V gene is TRBV23-1, the J gene TRBJ2-2; D unresolved. TRBV23-1 has ORF status, its function being uncertain. V was pared by 4 bases and J by 3 bases, with 9 bases between. The CDR3 runs to 14 residues.